Presented here are 26 T cell receptor beta chains from one specimen sequenced in a study of T cells in Graves' hyperthyroidism and ophthalmopathy. The CDR3 regions of TCR beta were amplified from RNA transcripts. The study used the HTBI primer set for a first-round RT-PCR of the TCR CDR3. One entry per CDR3 protein, called by TCRdb with MiXCR from the multiplex PCR reads. Of hundreds of thousands of distinct CDR3 sequences detected, approximately 36% appear once; the ten largest clones hold roughly 31%. Sequenced material: blood. These receptors originate from a woman between 40 and 50 years old with Graves' hyperthyroidism.

In the case of this clonotype: An end of the junction differs from the germline gene, which may be a read error. This chain joins TRBV10-2 and TRBJ2-7; 9 bases match TRBD2. Germline assignment: CDR1 WSHSY and CDR2 SAAADI. The CDR3 contains 16 residues. CDR3 sequence (DNA): TGTGCCAGCAGTTACTCGAAGAGCGGGGGGCCTTACGAGCAGTACTTC. Encoded protein: CASSYSKSGGPYEQYF.

There are many counts of this clonotype. The chain has TRBV29-1 and TRBJ1-1; D is unclear. CDR3 size: 11 residues. V was shortened by 3 bases and J by 0 bases, with 2 bases between the two germline ends. Germline CDR1 reads SQVTM; CDR2 reads ANQGSEA. CDR3: CSVDMNTEAFF. The CDR3 DNA reads as TGCAGCGTTGACATGAACACTGAAGCTTTCTTT.

This chain connects TRBV7-3 to TRBJ2-5, with D possibly TRBD2 on 6 matching bases. TRBJ2-1 matches the DNA end more closely, so the J call is doubtful. Germline values: CDR1 SGHTA, CDR2 FQGTGA. This CDR3 is built from 14 residues. The CDR3 sequence is CASSPLRLVNEQFF. The DNA of the CDR3 is TGTGCCAGCAGCCCGTTAAGACTAGTTAATGAGCAGTTCTTC.

V gene TRBV6-2 or TRBV6-3 combines with J gene TRBJ1-5; the D is unclear. CDR3 length equals 15 residues. The V and J ends lost 0 bases and 7 bases respectively, with 13 bases between them. Germline values: CDR1 MNHEY, CDR2 SVGEGT. CDR3 protein: CASSYSSHLWQPQHF. CDR3 DNA: TGTGCCAGCAGTTACTCGAGCCATTTATGGCAGCCCCAGCATTTT.

Only a few counts were recorded for this clonotype. The chain carries TRBV5-1 and TRBJ2-7; unclear D gene. This CDR3 is 14 amino acids long. Germline CDR1 reads SGHRS; CDR2 reads YFSETQ. Trimming took 3 bases from V and 1 from J, leaving 11 bases between them. The CDR3 nucleotides are TGCGCCAGCAGCTCGAGACATTTTTCCTACGAGCAGTACTTC. Amino acids: CASSSRHFSYEQYF.

V is TRBV25-1 and J is TRBJ2-2; weak D call: TRBD1 (8 bases). Germline CDR1 reads MGHDK; CDR2 reads SYGVNS. The V gene lost 6 bases and the J gene lost 5 bases, with 22 bases spanning the gap. This CDR3 is 17 amino acids long. Here the CDR3 reads CASRQPPGQGGTGELFF. The CDR3 nucleotides read TGTGCCAGCAGACAACCCCCCGGACAGGGAGGGACCGGGGAGCTGTTTTTT.

Details on this clonotype: The junction departs from the called germline gene at one end, perhaps through a read error. The rearrangement uses TRBV24-1 and TRBJ1-2; TRBD1 is a possible D gene (6 bases). In germline, CDR1 is KGHDR, CDR2 SFDVKD. This CDR3 is built from 17 residues. The CDR3 nucleotides are TGTGCCACCAGTGATCCAGAGGGGGGCACCCCTAACTATGGCCACACCTTC. Residues: CATSDPEGGTPNYGHTF.

This clonotype was seen ten or more times. This chain joins TRBV2 and TRBJ1-2; perhaps TRBD1 as D (6 bases). CDR1 SNHLY and CDR2 FYNNEI come from the germline V gene. Trimming removed 3 bases at V and 3 bases at J, with 11 bases between. The CDR3 is 14 residues long. The CDR3 sequence: CASSERAGDYGYTF. In DNA, the CDR3 is TGTGCCAGCAGTGAGAGGGCAGGGGACTATGGCTACACCTTC.

As for this clonotype: The junction shows a germline mismatch at one end, possibly a read error. V is TRBV7-7 and J is TRBJ2-7, with 8 bases fitting TRBD1. Germline values: CDR1 SSHAT, CDR2 FNYEAQ (reference sequence). The CDR3 has 15 residues. The CDR3 loop reads CASNHKQGETYEQYF. The CDR3 region has the DNA TGTGCTAGCAACCACAAACAGGGGGAGACCTACGAGCAGTACTTC.

The rearrangement joins TRBV20-1 to TRBJ1-3, with 7 bases lining up with TRBD1. Germline-derived CDR1 and CDR2 are DFQATT and SNEGSKA (reference sequence). The J segment lost 2 bases and the V segment lost 6 bases, leaving 4 bases of the junction unmatched. The CDR3 covers 13 residues. For the CDR3, the DNA is TGCAGTGCGTTAAGGGGGCCTGGAAACACCATATATTTT. It is translated as CSALRGPGNTIYF.

This clonotype occurred a few times. The chain carries TRBV9 and TRBJ1-1; weak D call: TRBD1 (5 bases). The germline V gene encodes CDR1 SGDLS and CDR2 YYNGEE. Trimming took 0 bases from V and 0 from J, leaving 12 bases between them. The CDR3 sequence is 16 residues long. The CDR3 reads CASSVEGRAMNTEAFF. The CDR3 DNA reads TGTGCCAGCAGCGTAGAAGGCAGGGCCATGAACACTGAAGCTTTCTTT.

V gene TRBV6-5 combines with J gene TRBJ1-2; the match to TRBD1 covers 7 bases. V lost 10 bases and J lost 3; bases outside the gene matches: 14. The CDR3 runs to 15 residues. Germline assignment: CDR1 MNHEY and CDR2 SVGAGI. The DNA for the CDR3 is TGTGCCACTTCTGAGGGGCAGGGGGTATACTATGGCTACACCTTC. Residues: CATSEGQGVYYGYTF.

J is TRBJ1-5 and V is TRBV10-3; TRBD1 matches at 8 bases. The J segment lost 7 bases and the V segment lost 2 bases, leaving 10 bases of the junction unmatched. From germline, CDR1 is ENHRY and CDR2 SYGVKD. The length of the CDR3 is 16 residues. As DNA, the CDR3 is TGTGCCATCAGTGAGAAAGTGGACAGGGCAGGGCAGCCCCAGCATTTT. It specifies CAISEKVDRAGQPQHF.

This clonotype was counted a single time. The chain employs TRBV4-1 and TRBJ1-2, with a possible D match to TRBD1 (5 bases). The CDR3 runs 15 residues. From germline, CDR1 is MGHRA and CDR2 YSYEKL. V was shortened by 3 bases and J by 2 bases, with 13 bases between the two germline ends. CDR3 in amino acids: CASSQNRDGNYGYTF. The CDR3 DNA reads TGCGCCAGCAGCCAGAACCGGGACGGAAACTATGGCTACACCTTC.

This clonotype was counted ten times or more. V is TRBV19 and J is TRBJ1-5; D is possibly TRBD1 (6 bases). Per the germline V gene, CDR1 is LNHDA and CDR2 is SQIVND (reference sequence). This CDR3 has 15 amino acids. Trimming cost V 5 bases and J 3 bases, with 14 bases left between them. CDR3 coding DNA: TGTGCCAGTAGTCGACAAGGGGGAAACAATCAGCCCCAGCATTTT. Residues: CASSRQGGNNQPQHF.

The CDR3 DNA is TGTGCCAGCAGCTTTAGACAGGGCGGGAACGAGCAGTACTTC. Translated: CASSFRQGGNEQYF. The V and J genes are TRBV7-9 and TRBJ2-7, with D perhaps matching TRBD1 (7 bases). The V end lost 3 bases, the J end lost 5 bases, and 14 bases lay between the germline ends. CDR3 length equals 14 residues. CDR1 SEHNR and CDR2 FQNEAQ come from the germline V gene (reference sequence).

This clonotype showed up just a few times. The rearrangement links TRBV20-1 to TRBJ1-4, with TRBD1 as a possible D gene (5 bases). Trimming removed 0 bases at V and 3 bases at J, with 11 bases between. The length of the CDR3 is 15 residues. Germline values: CDR1 DFQATT, CDR2 SNEGSKA (reference sequence). CDR3 residues: CSARDVGGSNEKLFF. The CDR3, as DNA: TGCAGTGCTAGAGATGTCGGGGGTTCTAATGAAAAACTGTTTTTT.

Turning to this clonotype: One base away lies a much larger clone, so this may be a sequencing read error. The rearrangement joins TRBV12-3 or TRBV12-4 to TRBJ1-2; TRBD1 might be the D (6 bases). The CDR3 covers 15 residues. This CDR3 is CAISDPDGGLNGYTF. The CDR3 DNA is TGTGCCATCAGTGACCCGGACGGGGGGCTCAATGGCTACACCTTC.

This clonotype occurred a few times. The rearrangement links TRBV2 to TRBJ1-2; 10 bases are shared with TRBD1. The J segment lost 8 bases and the V segment lost 8 bases, leaving 11 bases of the junction unmatched. The CDR3 runs to 14 residues. Germline loops: CDR1 SNHLY, CDR2 FYNNEI. In DNA, the CDR3 is TGTGCCAGCCCTAACCGACAGGGGGCTTACGGCTACACCTTC. This encodes CASPNRQGAYGYTF. The full variable domain, completed using reference TRBV2 and TRBJ1-2, is EPEVTQTPSHQVTQMGQEVILRCVPISNHLYFYWYRQILGQKVEFLVSFYNNEISEKSEIFDDQFSVERPDGSNFTLKIRSTKLEDSAMYFCASPNRQGAYGYTFGSGTRLTVV.

Here the CDR3 reads CSATRISGGSSYEQYF. Written as DNA, the CDR3 is TGCAGTGCTACGAGGATAAGCGGTGGGTCCTCCTACGAGCAGTACTTC. V and J are TRBV20-1 and TRBJ2-7; a weak D match, TRBD2 (5 bases). This CDR3 has 16 amino acids. Looked up from germline, CDR1 is DFQATT and CDR2 is SNEGSKA (reference sequence). V was pared by 4 bases and J by 0 bases, with 19 bases between.

V and J are TRBV6-5 and TRBJ1-1, with a tentative D call TRBD1 (5 bases). The V end lost 1 base, the J end lost 2 bases, and 8 bases lay between the germline ends. Germline values: CDR1 MNHEY, CDR2 SVGAGI. This CDR3 has 14 residues. Written as DNA, the CDR3 is TGTGCCAGCAGTTACTACACAGGTAACACTGAAGCTTTCTTT. Its protein is CASSYYTGNTEAFF.

This clonotype was observed a handful of times. This sequence joins TRBV3-1 and TRBJ2-5, with a tentative D call TRBD1 (5 bases). The germline V gene has CDR1 LGHDT and CDR2 YNNKEL (reference sequence). CDR3 length: 15 amino acids. The V and J ends lost 0 bases and 5 bases respectively, with 13 bases between them. CDR3 in amino acids: CASSQDWGNPETQYF. CDR3 bases: TGTGCCAGCAGCCAAGATTGGGGCAACCCTGAGACCCAGTACTTC.

This clonotype was picked up a small number of times. The V call is TRBV6-5, the J call TRBJ1-5, with D tentatively TRBD1 (5 bases). The CDR3 length is 14 residues. Trimming removed 5 bases from V and 3 bases from J, with 11 bases in between. Germline V gene lookup returns CDR1 MNHEY and CDR2 SVGAGI. The CDR3 sequence: CASSLLGVNQPQHF. The CDR3 nucleotides are TGTGCCAGCAGTCTCCTAGGGGTCAATCAGCCCCAGCATTTT.

This sequence joins TRBV28 and TRBJ2-7; D is undetermined. The CDR3 spans 15 residues. Germline CDR1 MDHEN, CDR2 SYDVKM. The V end was cut by 3 bases, the J end by 0 bases, with 12 bases between. The CDR3 DNA reads TGTGCCAGCAGTTTGGCCACTATATACTCCTACGAGCAGTACTTC. It is translated as CASSLATIYSYEQYF.

Only a few counts were recorded for this clonotype. V and J are TRBV11-3 and TRBJ2-7; the match to TRBD1 covers 9 bases. V dropped 5 bases and J dropped 3; count of bases not matched to a gene: 14. The CDR3 has 17 residues. Germline V CDR1 and CDR2: SGHNT, YENEEA. As DNA, the CDR3 is TGTGCCAGCAGCCGTCGTATTGGCCGGACAGGGGTCTACGAGCAGTACTTC. As protein: CASSRRIGRTGVYEQYF.

This chain connects TRBV10-3 to TRBJ2-4; tentatively, D is TRBD1 (5 bases). Looked up from germline, CDR1 is ENHRY and CDR2 is SYGVKD. The ends were cut back, 2 bases at V and 2 bases at J, with 7 bases in the middle. The CDR3 runs to 14 residues. CDR3 loop: CAISEQGSKNIQYF. The CDR3 nucleotides read TGTGCCATCAGTGAGCAGGGTTCCAAAAACATTCAGTACTTC.